This T cell receptor beta chain stems from a study of breast tumors, draining lymph nodes, adjacent tissues. Study-wide results and caveats: The lymph node origin of tumor T cells was framed as consistent with a hypothesis, not demonstrated.

Breast cancer patients provided tissue from their axillary draining lymph nodes. This clonotype turned up a few times. Its cognate antigen is unknown. A clone one base away is much larger, so this may be a read error. The germline CDR1 and CDR2 sequences are SGHRS and YFSETQ. CDR3 length: 16 residues. V trimming: 5 bases; J trimming: 4 bases; junction bases outside the gene matches: 14. A single record per CDR3 protein comes from TCRdb applying MiXCR to the multiplex PCR reads. Altogether some 140,000 distinct CDR3 sequences are present, under 25% being singletons, with the ten largest covering roughly 2.6%.

The genes are TRBV5-1 and TRBJ2-7; 8 positions match TRBD1. Sequenced input: axillary lymph node tissue. This TCR came from a female donor with breast cancer. Some clones in this sample may be carry-over from other donors' samples. DNA of the CDR3: TGCGCCAGCAGACCGACAGGGGATACTTACGATTACGAGCAGTACTTC. Residues: CASRPTGDTYDYEQYF.